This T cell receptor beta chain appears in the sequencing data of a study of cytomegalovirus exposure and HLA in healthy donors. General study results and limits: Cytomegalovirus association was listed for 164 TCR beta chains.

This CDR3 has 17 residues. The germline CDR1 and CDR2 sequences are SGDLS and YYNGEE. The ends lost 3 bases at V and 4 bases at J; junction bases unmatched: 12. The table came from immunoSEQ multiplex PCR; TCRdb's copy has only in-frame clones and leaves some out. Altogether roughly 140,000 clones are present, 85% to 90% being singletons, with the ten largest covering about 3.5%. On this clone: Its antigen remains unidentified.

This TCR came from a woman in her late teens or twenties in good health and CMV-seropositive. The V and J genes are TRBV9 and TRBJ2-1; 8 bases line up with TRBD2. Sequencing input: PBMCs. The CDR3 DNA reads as TGTGCCAGCAGCGCGGACGCTAGCGGGCTATTTTACAATGAGCAGTTCTTC. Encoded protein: CASSADASGLFYNEQFF. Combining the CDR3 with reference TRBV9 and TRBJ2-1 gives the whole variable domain DSGVTQTPKHLITATGQRVTLRCSPRSGDLSVYWYQQSLDQGLQFLIQYYNGEERAKGNILERFSAQQFPDLHSELNLSSLELGDSALYFCASSADASGLFYNEQFFGPGTRLTVL.